The 9 T cell receptor beta chains below all came from one sample that was sequenced in a study of T cell repertoires in cytomegalovirus infection (dated by TCRdb to the late 2010s). Data came from an Illumina HiSeq 1500. The public reads were quality trimmed at Q25 with fastp and then assembled into clones with MiXCR by TCRdb, keeping productive beta chains. Identical CDR3 protein sequences are pooled into one entry, listed with their most common genes and DNA. The sample yields roughly 78,000 distinct CDR3 sequences; around 42% were counted once. The ten largest clonotypes hold 90% to 95% of the sample. No antigen has been assigned to these receptors. What this sample's treatment or condition label stands for: in vitro stimulation with specific CMV peptide epitopes to enrich CMV-specific T cells. The sequences come from CD8+ T cells from cultured PBMCs, collected from culture after CMV antigen stimulation. These receptors all come from a human donor in good health (CMV status not recorded). Some clones in this sample may be carry-over from other donors' samples.

The J gene is TRBJ2-1, the V gene TRBV24-1; 7 nucleotides match TRBD1. The CDR3 runs to 17 residues. The germline V gene has CDR1 KGHDR and CDR2 SFDVKD. The V segment lost 0 bases and the J segment 9 bases; nucleotides outside the gene matches: 13. DNA for the CDR3: TGTGCCACCAGTGATTTGGAGGGGGCTTCAGCGGACGGTGAGCAGTTCTTC. It yields the protein CATSDLEGASADGEQFF.

This rearrangement joins TRBV6-5 to TRBJ2-7, with 9 bases aligning to TRBD1. V lost 5 bases, J lost 1 base, and 9 bases stayed unmatched. This CDR3 is 16 amino acids long. Germline loops: CDR1 MNHEY, CDR2 SVGAGI. CDR3 residues: CASSVATGGGSYEQYF. CDR3 nucleotides: TGTGCCAGCAGTGTAGCTACAGGGGGCGGATCCTACGAGCAGTACTTC.

The CDR3 loop reads CATRMEVQETQYF. CDR3 nucleotide sequence: TGTGCCACTCGGATGGAGGTCCAAGAGACCCAGTACTTC. The V gene is TRBV2, the J gene TRBJ2-5; D might be TRBD2 (5 bases). Germline V gene lookup returns CDR1 SNHLY and CDR2 FYNNEI. V was cut by 10 bases and J by 1 base, with 13 bases left in between. The CDR3 is 13 amino acids. The variable domain in full, completed from reference TRBV2 and TRBJ2-5, reads EPEVTQTPSHQVTQMGQEVILRCVPISNHLYFYWYRQILGQKVEFLVSFYNNEISEKSEIFDDQFSVERPDGSNFTLKIRSTKLEDSAMYFCATRMEVQETQYFGPGTRLLVL.

The chain is built from TRBV7-3 and TRBJ2-7; D is unresolved. Per germline, CDR1 SGHTA and CDR2 FQGTGA. V was shortened by 2 bases and J by 5 bases, with 7 bases between the two germline ends. This CDR3 is 12 amino acids long. DNA for the CDR3: TGTGCCAGCAGCTTAGGTTTCCACGAGCAGTACTTC. Its translation is CASSLGFHEQYF.

Only one count was recorded for this clonotype. The chain combines TRBV7-4 with TRBJ2-7, with TRBD1 as a possible D gene (6 bases). V lost 5 bases and J 5 bases, leaving 16 bases between the germline ends. This CDR3 comprises 14 residues. Germline CDR1 reads SGHVT; CDR2 reads SQSDAQ. CDR3 residues: CASSPGQGIDEQYF. The CDR3 bases are TGTGCCAGCAGCCCAGGGCAGGGGATCGACGAGCAGTACTTC.

This chain joins TRBV25-1 and TRBJ2-1; 9 positions agree with TRBD1. Germline V gene lookup returns CDR1 MGHDK and CDR2 SYGVNS. The CDR3 covers 18 residues. V lost 8 bases and J lost 3; bases outside the gene matches: 17. The CDR3: CASDPGQGEPEVYNEQFF. In DNA, the CDR3 is TGTGCCAGCGACCCGGGACAGGGTGAACCCGAGGTCTACAATGAGCAGTTCTTC.

The V call is TRBV5-1, the J call TRBJ1-2; no definite D call. Per germline, CDR1 SGHRS and CDR2 YFSETQ. This CDR3 is 15 amino acids long. Trimming took off 4 bases at V and 7 bases at J, with 20 bases between the two ends. CDR3: CASSVDPAKSFGYTF. The DNA for the CDR3 is TGCGCCAGCAGCGTCGACCCCGCTAAGTCCTTTGGCTACACCTTC. The full variable domain, completed using reference TRBV5-1 and TRBJ1-2, is KAGVTQTPRYLIKTRGQQVTLSCSPISGHRSVSWYQQTPGQGLQFLFEYFSETQRNKGNFPGRFSGRQFSNSRSEMNVSTLELGDSALYLCASSVDPAKSFGYTFGSGTRLTVV.

CDR3 nucleotide sequence: TGCGCCAGCAGCCCCCTTCGGAACCCCCTCACTGAAGCTTTCTTT. Translation: CASSPLRNPLTEAFF. The genes are TRBV4-1 and TRBJ1-1; D call uncertain. This CDR3 has 15 residues. V lost 4 bases and J lost 4, with 16 bases in between. CDR1 is MGHRA, CDR2 YSYEKL, per germline.

The chain combines TRBV7-8 with TRBJ2-7; 9 bases map to TRBD1. The germline gives CDR1 SGHVS, CDR2 FQNEAQ. Trimming took 1 base from V and 7 from J; bases not matched to a gene: 5. The CDR3 contains 14 residues. Here the CDR3 DNA reads TGTGCCAGCAGCTTAGTACAGGGGGCGCGGGAGCAGTACTTC. It yields the protein CASSLVQGAREQYF.